Detailed here is one T cell receptor delta chain. This may come from a read error, since a much larger clone is one base off. The V segment lost 1 base and the J segment 3 bases; nucleotides outside the gene matches: 13. Germline CDR1 and CDR2: GEAIGNYY and EKD. The CDR3 consists of 19 residues. The sample comes from a study of gamma-delta T cells after stem cell transplantation. TCRdb made new clone calls on the RT-PCR reads using CATT. The table lists about 1,800 delta-chain clones, 6% to 8% of them singletons. The TCR sequence derives from a human donor. It is not recorded whose cells these are; they may come from a transplant donor. The gene calls are TRDV2 and TRDJ1; TRDD3 matches at 13 bases. Sequenced sample: gamma-delta T cells. CDR3 amino acids: CACDTVVLGDTPYADKLIF. The CDR3 DNA reads as TGTGCCTGTGACACGGTCGTACTGGGGGATACGCCGTACGCCGATAAACTCATCTTT.